Presented here are 9 T cell receptor beta chains from one specimen sequenced in a study of beta chain features in type 1 diabetes. Whole-study findings and limits: Among patients with Type 1 diabetes, TCRB CDR3s were moderately but significantly shorter in every one of the four CD4+ subsets.

Expressed TCRB transcripts were sequenced because the entire RNA isolate underwent reverse transcription. Sequencing was performed with immunoSEQ multiplex PCR; in TCRdb, only in-frame clones are kept and a portion is missing. The sample has around 690,000 clones, under 15% seen once. For these receptors, no antigen is known. The sequenced sample consisted of naive CD4+ T cells from blood. These receptors all stem from a man aged 25 to 45 with type 1 diabetes.

This clone was recorded a few times. The V gene is TRBV6-6, the J gene TRBJ1-6; D is unresolved. Germline V gene lookup returns CDR1 MNHNY and CDR2 SVGAGI (reference sequence). V was clipped by 7 bases and J by 2 bases, with 6 bases between them. This CDR3 comprises 13 residues. This chain's CDR3 is CASTRTYNSPLHF. The DNA of the CDR3 is TGTGCCAGCACTAGGACCTATAATTCACCCCTCCACTTT.

This clone was counted between two and nine times. The chain joins TRBV28 to TRBJ2-1; D is undetermined. V was pared by 5 bases and J by 10 bases, with 9 bases between. The length of the CDR3 is 11 residues. Per germline, CDR1 MDHEN and CDR2 SYDVKM. This CDR3 is CASSRPGEQFF. As DNA, the CDR3 is TGTGCCAGCAGTCGTCCTGGCGAGCAGTTCTTC.

V and J are TRBV28 and TRBJ2-3; 13 bases agree with TRBD2. The CDR3 is 15 residues long. Per germline, CDR1 MDHEN and CDR2 SYDVKM. V dropped 6 bases and J dropped 4; count of bases not matched to a gene: 4. CDR3 sequence reads: CASSSTSGGADTQYF. The CDR3 region has the DNA TGTGCCAGCAGCTCCACTAGCGGGGGGGCAGATACGCAGTATTTT.

This clone was picked up a small number of times. This sequence joins TRBV5-1 and TRBJ1-2; 7 bases are shared with TRBD1. This CDR3 spans 15 amino acids. Germline V lookup: CDR1 SGHRS, CDR2 YFSETQ. Trimming cost V 4 bases and J 3 bases; bases outside gene matches: 9. In DNA form, the CDR3 reads TGCGCCAGCAGCGTGAGACAGGGTAGCGACTATGGCTACACCTTC. Translation: CASSVRQGSDYGYTF.

The chain recombines TRBV29-1 with TRBJ1-2; weak D call: TRBD1 (6 bases). The CDR3 is 13 residues long. V gave up 3 bases and J gave up 0 bases, with 8 bases separating them. The V gene's germline CDR1 is SQVTM and CDR2 ANQGSEA. The CDR3 protein is CSVEDSPNYGYTF. DNA of the CDR3: TGCAGCGTTGAGGACAGTCCTAACTATGGCTACACCTTC.

The chain uses TRBV30 and TRBJ1-2; D is unclear. V lost 3 bases and J 3 bases, leaving 14 bases between the germline ends. The length of the CDR3 is 14 residues. Germline lookup yields CDR1 GTSNPN and CDR2 SVGIG (reference sequence). In nucleotides, the CDR3 is TGTGCCTGGAGCCAGATGTTAAGTGACTATGGCTACACCTTC. This codes for CAWSQMLSDYGYTF.

This clone was picked up a small number of times. The V and J genes are TRBV5-1 and TRBJ1-2, with D uncertain. The CDR3 length is 13 residues. Germline loops: CDR1 SGHRS, CDR2 YFSETQ. The V end was cut by 1 base, the J end by 7 bases, with 11 bases between. Here the CDR3 reads CASSLSQMSGYTF. DNA for the CDR3: TGCGCCAGCAGCTTGAGTCAGATGAGTGGCTACACCTTC.

The sample holds a few counts of this clone. This chain links TRBV7-9 with TRBJ2-1; D remains unclear. V lost 2 bases to trimming and J lost 8 bases, with 7 bases between them. This CDR3 contains 12 residues. Germline V gene data show CDR1 as SEHNR and CDR2 as FQNEAQ (reference sequence). The CDR3 is CASSLNADEQFF. CDR3 DNA: TGTGCCAGCAGCTTAAACGCAGATGAGCAGTTCTTC.

This clone turned up a few times. This chain uses TRBV7-2 with TRBJ2-4; tentative D call: TRBD1 (5 bases). CDR1 is SGHTA, CDR2 FQGNSA, per germline. This CDR3 is 17 amino acids long. V lost 5 bases and J lost 0, with 17 bases in between. CDR3 residues: CASSPVWGAVAKNIQYF. CDR3 coding DNA: TGTGCCAGCAGCCCAGTGTGGGGCGCGGTAGCCAAAAACATTCAGTACTTC.